This T cell receptor (beta chain) came from a study of cytotoxic CD8 clonotypes in ibrutinib-treated CLL. Germline assignment: CDR1 MNHEY and CDR2 SVGAGI. The CDR3 is made up of 11 amino acids. Trimming took off 6 bases at V and 5 bases at J, with 4 bases between the two ends. TCRdb's copy holds only in-frame clones and misses some; the assay was immunoSEQ multiplex PCR. The sample carries 250,000 to 350,000 clones, roughly four fifths recorded once. The chain combines TRBV6-5 with TRBJ2-2, with no clear D. This receptor was taken from a human donor with chronic lymphocytic leukemia. The sequencing here drew on PBMCs, taken at disease progression, from a patient treated with ibrutinib. CDR3 sequence reads: CASRATGELFF. For the CDR3, the DNA is TGTGCCAGCAGAGCGACCGGGGAGCTGTTTTTT.